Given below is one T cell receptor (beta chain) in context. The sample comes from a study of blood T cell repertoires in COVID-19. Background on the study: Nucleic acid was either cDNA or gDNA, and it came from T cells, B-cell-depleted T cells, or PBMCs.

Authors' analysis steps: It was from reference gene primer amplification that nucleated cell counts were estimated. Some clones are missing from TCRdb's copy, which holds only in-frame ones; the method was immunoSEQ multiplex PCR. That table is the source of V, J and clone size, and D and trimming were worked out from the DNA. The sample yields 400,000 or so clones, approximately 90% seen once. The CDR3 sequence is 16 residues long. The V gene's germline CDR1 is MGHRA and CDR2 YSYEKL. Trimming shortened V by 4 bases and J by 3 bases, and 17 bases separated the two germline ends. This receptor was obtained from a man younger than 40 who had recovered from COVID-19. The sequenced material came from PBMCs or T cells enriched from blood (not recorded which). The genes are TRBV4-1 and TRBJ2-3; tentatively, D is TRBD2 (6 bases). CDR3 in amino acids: CASSRLRERGTDTQYF. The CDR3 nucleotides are TGCGCCAGCAGCCGGCTACGGGAGCGTGGGACAGATACGCAGTATTTT.